The 31 T cell receptor beta chains reported below all come from one sample, sequenced in a study of shared clonotypes between healthy human individuals. Assay: immunoSEQ multiplex PCR; the TCRdb copy retains only in-frame clones and omits some. This table holds 2 million to 2.5 million clones, 85% to 95% found once. Sequencing was performed on naive CD4+ T cells from PBMCs. As to subset: CD45RA+ positively selected. These receptors were taken from a young man in good health. Some clones in this sample may be carry-over from other donors' samples.

The count of this clone is one. V and J are TRBV9 and TRBJ2-7; D unclear. CDR1 is SGDLS and CDR2 is YYNGEE in the germline V gene. The CDR3 is 14 amino acids. Trimming took off 0 bases at V and 2 bases at J, with 9 bases between the two ends. The CDR3 DNA sequence: TGTGCCAGCAGCGTAGGGACGGATGCCTACGAGCAGTACTTC. This codes for CASSVGTDAYEQYF.

This clone was found a few times. This sequence joins TRBV5-8 and TRBJ1-2; D is unresolved. This CDR3 contains 13 residues. In germline, CDR1 is SGHTS, CDR2 YDEGEE. V lost 0 bases to trimming and J lost 4 bases, with 7 bases between them. The CDR3 DNA follows: TGTGCCAGCAGCTTGGGGCAGTCCTATGGCTACACCTTC. It specifies CASSLGQSYGYTF.

The chain is built from TRBV7-9 and TRBJ1-1; D is unclear. Germline V gene lookup returns CDR1 SEHNR and CDR2 FQNEAQ (reference sequence). V lost 1 base and J 2 bases, leaving 14 bases between the germline ends. This CDR3 is 16 amino acids long. CDR3 sequence reads: CASSLGGGSFNTEAFF. CDR3 bases: TGTGCCAGCAGCTTAGGTGGCGGGTCGTTTAACACTGAAGCTTTCTTT.

V is TRBV7-9 and J is TRBJ2-1, with TRBD2 identical over 10 bases. Losses at the gene ends were 1 base for V and 5 bases for J; bases not matched to a gene: 14. The CDR3 is 19 residues long. Germline lookup yields CDR1 SEHNR and CDR2 FQNEAQ (reference sequence). CDR3 loop: CASSLEELAGLIYNNEQFF. The CDR3 DNA is TGTGCCAGCAGCTTAGAAGAACTAGCGGGGCTCATTTACAACAATGAGCAGTTCTTC.

The chain is built from TRBV30 and TRBJ2-3; D assignment may be TRBD1 or TRBD2 (6 bases each). This CDR3 comprises 19 residues. With 2 bases removed from V and 5 bases from J, the gap between germline ends came to 29 bases. Germline assignment: CDR1 GTSNPN and CDR2 SVGIG (reference sequence). The CDR3 region has the DNA TGTGCCTGGAGTAGGGACAAGCCTGTCTCGGGAGAATCAAGAGATACGCAGTATTTT. This sequence encodes CAWSRDKPVSGESRDTQYF.

The chain uses TRBV30 and TRBJ1-2; D perhaps matches TRBD1 (6 bases). The CDR3 totals 14 residues. V dropped 7 bases and J dropped 4 bases, with 19 bases sitting between them. Germline V lookup: CDR1 GTSNPN, CDR2 SVGIG (reference sequence). The CDR3 DNA sequence: TGTGCCTCCCGTACAGGGCTCGGGGCCTATGGCTACACCTTC. Its translation: CASRTGLGAYGYTF.

This rearrangement joins TRBV30 to TRBJ2-5, with D possibly matching TRBD1 (6 bases). Germline loops: CDR1 GTSNPN, CDR2 SVGIG (reference sequence). This CDR3 contains 10 residues. Deletions cut 5 bases from V and 9 bases from J, with 10 bases between. CDR3 DNA: TGTGCCTGGGGCAGGGGACCCCAGTACTTC. Encoded protein: CAWGRGPQYF. Supplemented by reference TRBV30 and TRBJ2-5, the full variable domain reads SQTIHQWPATLVQPVGSPLSLECTVEGTSNPNLYWYRQAAGRGLQLLFYSVGIGQISSEVPQNLSASRPQDRQFILSSKKLLLSDSGFYLCAWGRGPQYFGPGTRLLVL.

The chain joins TRBV19 to TRBJ2-2; 11 bases are a match to TRBD1. The CDR3 runs 17 residues. CDR1 LNHDA and CDR2 SQIVND come from the germline V gene (reference sequence). After removal of 7 bases from V and 4 bases from J, the junction contained 11 bases not matched to a gene. As DNA, the CDR3 is TGTGCCAGTATGACATGGGGACAGGGGGACCGCACCGGGGAGCTGTTTTTT. Its protein product is CASMTWGQGDRTGELFF. The variable domain in full, completed from reference TRBV19 and TRBJ2-2, reads DGGITQSPKYLFRKEGQNVTLSCEQNLNHDAMYWYRQDPGQGLRLIYYSQIVNDFQKGDIAEGYSVSREKKESFPLTVTSAQKNPTAFYLCASMTWGQGDRTGELFFGEGSRLTVL.

The V call is TRBV28, the J call TRBJ2-7; no reliable D call. The germline V gene encodes CDR1 MDHEN and CDR2 SYDVKM. The V end was cut by 5 bases, the J end by 2 bases, with 7 bases between. The CDR3 has 12 amino acids. CDR3 residues: CASSIPPYEQYF. The CDR3 DNA reads TGTGCCAGCAGTATCCCCCCCTACGAGCAGTACTTC.

The V and J genes are TRBV7-8 and TRBJ2-1, with 8 bases lining up with TRBD1. Germline-derived CDR1 and CDR2 are SGHVS and FQNEAQ. J was trimmed by 0 bases and V by 5 bases; bases with no gene match: 18. This CDR3 has 20 amino acids. The CDR3 bases are TGTGCCAGCAGCCCAACCGGACAGGGATATTGGATCAGCTCCTACAATGAGCAGTTCTTC. Translation gives CASSPTGQGYWISSYNEQFF.

The chain employs TRBV5-4 and TRBJ2-1; 10 bases agree with TRBD2. Germline CDR1 and CDR2: SGHNT and YYREEE (reference sequence). The V segment lost 0 bases and the J segment 9 bases; nucleotides outside the gene matches: 9. The CDR3 runs to 16 residues. The CDR3: CASSLALAGVGGEQFF. The CDR3 DNA follows: TGTGCCAGCAGCTTGGCTCTAGCGGGAGTGGGGGGTGAGCAGTTCTTC.

This clone was detected once. The V gene is TRBV29-1, the J gene TRBJ2-5; D gene ambiguous. Germline V CDR1 and CDR2: SQVTM, ANQGSEA. The V end was cut by 4 bases, the J end by 1 base, with 10 bases between. CDR3 length: 13 residues. The CDR3 coding sequence is TGCAGCGTTGCTGGTCTACTCCAAGAGACCCAGTACTTC. The encoded protein is CSVAGLLQETQYF.

The chain employs TRBV5-1 and TRBJ2-7; D call uncertain. V lost 4 bases, J lost 6 bases, and 11 bases lay in between. Germline V gene sequence: CDR1 SGHRS, CDR2 YFSETQ. This CDR3 comprises 12 residues. The chain's CDR3 is CASSPVGSEQYF. As DNA, the CDR3 is TGCGCCAGCAGCCCCGTAGGGTCCGAGCAGTACTTC. Full variable domain (outside the CDR3, taken from reference TRBV5-1 and TRBJ2-7): KAGVTQTPRYLIKTRGQQVTLSCSPISGHRSVSWYQQTPGQGLQFLFEYFSETQRNKGNFPGRFSGRQFSNSRSEMNVSTLELGDSALYLCASSPVGSEQYFGPGTRLTVT.

This clone was seen just once. Within the sample, other DNA sequences also encode this same CDR3. This sequence joins TRBV11-2 and TRBJ1-1, with D unclear. CDR1 is SGHAT, CDR2 FQNNGV, per germline. This CDR3 has 13 residues. The V end lost 5 bases, the J end lost 0 bases, and 7 bases lay between the germline ends. This CDR3 is CASSPTMNTEAFF. CDR3 DNA: TGTGCCAGCAGCCCGACCATGAACACTGAAGCTTTCTTT.

The chain joins TRBV7-3 to TRBJ2-1; D unresolved. This CDR3 region has 15 residues. CDR1 is SGHTA, CDR2 FQGTGA, per germline. Trimming removed 2 bases from V and 8 bases from J, with 16 bases in between. The CDR3 sequence: CASSLGAYNTDEQFF. CDR3 DNA: TGTGCCAGCAGCTTAGGCGCGTATAATACGGATGAGCAGTTCTTC.

The chain has TRBV27 and TRBJ2-2; 14 nucleotides line up with TRBD2. Germline V gene data show CDR1 as MNHEY and CDR2 as SMNVEV (reference sequence). The junction had 7 bases not matched to a gene; V was cut back by 3 bases and J by 7 bases. The CDR3 spans 17 residues. The CDR3 sequence is CASSLSGTSGRFGELFF. As DNA, the CDR3 is TGTGCCAGCAGTTTGTCCGGGACTAGCGGGAGATTCGGGGAGCTGTTTTTT.

The chain joins TRBV5-1 to TRBJ1-1; no clear D. V was clipped by 1 base and J by 7 bases, with 8 bases between them. Germline CDR1 SGHRS, CDR2 YFSETQ. The CDR3 covers 12 residues. CDR3 nucleotide sequence: TGCGCCAGCAGCTTGTCAGGTCTTGAAGCTTTCTTT. Translated, it gives CASSLSGLEAFF.

This sequence joins TRBV7-9 and TRBJ2-1, with D uncertain. The germline CDR1 and CDR2 sequences are SEHNR and FQNEAQ (reference sequence). Deletions cut 5 bases from V and 2 bases from J, with 13 bases between. This CDR3 comprises 15 residues. CDR3 loop: CASSPERATYNEQFF. In DNA form, the CDR3 reads TGTGCCAGCAGCCCCGAAAGAGCAACCTACAATGAGCAGTTCTTC. Drawing the rest from reference TRBV7-9 and TRBJ2-1, the complete variable domain is DTGVSQNPRHKITKRGQNVTFRCDPISEHNRLYWYRQTLGQGPEFLTYFQNEAQLEKSRLLSDRFSAERPKGSFSTLEIQRTEQGDSAMYLCASSPERATYNEQFFGPGTRLTVL.

The chain joins TRBV4-2 to TRBJ1-5; perhaps TRBD1 as D (5 bases). This CDR3 contains 14 residues. Trimming took 0 bases from V and 7 from J, leaving 10 bases between them. Germline CDR1 LGHNA, CDR2 YNFKEQ. The CDR3 coding sequence is TGTGCCAGCAGCCAAGACCAGGGTTACCAGCCCCAGCATTTT. This sequence encodes CASSQDQGYQPQHF.

On this clone: This sample also contains other DNA sequences that code for the same CDR3. The chain carries TRBV27 and TRBJ1-5; D is unclear. V lost 4 bases, J lost 3 bases, and 4 bases lay in between. The CDR3 contains 12 residues. CDR1 is MNHEY, CDR2 SMNVEV, per germline (reference sequence). The CDR3 DNA reads TGTGCCAGCAGTTCCCTCAATCAGCCCCAGCATTTT. This translates into CASSSLNQPQHF.

The V call is TRBV5-1, the J call TRBJ1-1, with D perhaps matching TRBD1 (6 bases). Germline V gene lookup returns CDR1 SGHRS and CDR2 YFSETQ. V lost 4 bases to trimming and J lost 0 bases, with 16 bases between them. The CDR3 runs to 16 residues. The CDR3 is CASSQVWTEMNTEAFF. In nucleotides, the CDR3 is TGCGCCAGCAGCCAAGTCTGGACAGAAATGAACACTGAAGCTTTCTTT.

This chain joins TRBV4-2 and TRBJ2-3; 11 nucleotides match TRBD2. CDR1 and CDR2 (germline): LGHNA, YNFKEQ. This CDR3 has 19 amino acids. Losses at the gene ends were 0 bases for V and 3 bases for J; bases not matched to a gene: 11. CDR3 residues: CASSQEAVRASGGTDTQYF. CDR3 bases: TGTGCCAGCAGCCAAGAAGCCGTCAGGGCTAGCGGGGGGACAGATACGCAGTATTTT.

The chain employs TRBV7-8 and TRBJ1-2; D is possibly TRBD1 (6 bases). Germline-derived CDR1 and CDR2 are SGHVS and FQNEAQ. The CDR3 spans 16 residues. V gave up 2 bases and J gave up 3 bases, with 16 bases separating them. As DNA, the CDR3 is TGTGCCAGCAGCTTAACCCGCGCAGGGGCGGACTATGGCTACACCTTC. Protein: CASSLTRAGADYGYTF.

The V gene is TRBV7-2, the J gene TRBJ1-2, with D perhaps TRBD1 (6 bases). This CDR3 has 15 residues. Deletions cut 5 bases from V and 4 bases from J, with 17 bases between. Germline CDR1 SGHTA, CDR2 FQGNSA. The CDR3: CASSPSGGAVYGYTF. The DNA of the CDR3 is TGTGCCAGCAGCCCCTCTGGGGGGGCGGTCTATGGCTACACCTTC.

The gene calls are TRBV9 and TRBJ2-5, with D hard to call. The CDR3 length is 14 residues. Germline CDR1 SGDLS, CDR2 YYNGEE. The V and J ends lost 0 bases and 5 bases respectively, with 11 bases between them. Here the CDR3 reads CASSVGAVGETQYF. The CDR3 DNA reads TGTGCCAGCAGCGTAGGGGCGGTGGGGGAGACCCAGTACTTC.

This rearrangement joins TRBV28 to TRBJ2-1; D assignment may be TRBD1 or TRBD2 (6 bases each). V dropped 8 bases and J dropped 5 bases, with 19 bases sitting between them. Germline-derived CDR1 and CDR2 are MDHEN and SYDVKM. This CDR3 comprises 15 residues. The CDR3 loop is CASRRGGLNNNEQFF. The DNA for the CDR3 is TGTGCCAGCCGTCGTGGGGGGCTGAATAACAATGAGCAGTTCTTC.

The chain recombines TRBV11-3 with TRBJ2-7; TRBD1 matches at 8 bases. V gave up 4 bases and J gave up 1 base; unmatched junction bases: 3. Germline V gives CDR1 SGHNT, CDR2 YENEEA. There are 14 residues in the CDR3. The CDR3: CASSSDRESYEQYF. The CDR3 DNA is TGTGCCAGCAGCTCGGACAGGGAGTCCTACGAGCAGTACTTC.

This clone was seen a single time. The chain combines TRBV11-2 with TRBJ1-6; 8 nucleotides align to TRBD1. This CDR3 comprises 19 residues. V shed 2 bases, J shed 3 bases, and the junction held 12 bases outside the gene matches. CDR1 and CDR2 (germline): SGHAT, FQNNGV. The CDR3 DNA follows: TGTGCCAGCAGCTTATTCCGGTCAGGGGGCGAAGGCTATAATTCACCCCTCCACTTT. Residues: CASSLFRSGGEGYNSPLHF.

The rearrangement joins TRBV28 to TRBJ2-7; D possibly corresponds to TRBD1 (5 bases). CDR3 size: 13 residues. Per the germline V gene, CDR1 is MDHEN and CDR2 is SYDVKM. V was shortened by 6 bases and J by 2 bases, with 11 bases between the two germline ends. CDR3 in amino acids: CASSPDNTYEQYF. The DNA of the CDR3 is TGTGCCAGCAGCCCGGACAACACCTACGAGCAGTACTTC.

The chain is built from TRBV7-2 and TRBJ2-3; D possibly corresponds to TRBD2 (5 bases). Germline V gene lookup returns CDR1 SGHTA and CDR2 FQGNSA. The length of the CDR3 is 12 residues. Trimming pared 5 bases from V and 4 bases from J, leaving 7 bases between. CDR3 bases: TGTGCCAGCAGCCGAGCGGCAGATACGCAGTATTTT. It is translated as CASSRAADTQYF.

The genes are TRBV11-2 and TRBJ2-7; weak D call: TRBD1 (5 bases). V lost 5 bases to trimming and J lost 2 bases, with 13 bases between them. CDR1 SGHAT and CDR2 FQNNGV come from the germline V gene. This CDR3 comprises 14 residues. CDR3 nucleotides: TGTGCCAGCAGCCCCGACAGTTTCACCTACGAGCAGTACTTC. Amino acids: CASSPDSFTYEQYF.